The 22 T cell receptor beta chains reported below all come from one sample, sequenced in a study of blood T cell repertoires in COVID-19. Data came from immunoSEQ multiplex PCR; TCRdb stores just in-frame clones and leaves some out. The table records fewer than 350,000 clones, roughly 90% of them present only once. The material sequenced was PBMCs or T cells enriched from blood (not recorded which). Source of these receptors: a young woman with acute COVID-19.

The chain combines TRBV2 with TRBJ1-5; a weak D match, TRBD1 (5 bases). The CDR3 extends over 15 amino acids. Trimming shortened V by 6 bases and J by 0 bases, and 12 bases separated the two germline ends. In germline, CDR1 is SNHLY, CDR2 FYNNEI. Here the CDR3 DNA reads TGTGCCAGCAGAGACCAGGGAAATAGCAATCAGCCCCAGCATTTT. Encoded protein: CASRDQGNSNQPQHF.

The V and J genes are TRBV7-2 and TRBJ1-5; 8 nucleotides line up with TRBD1. Germline values: CDR1 SGHTA, CDR2 FQGNSA. This CDR3 comprises 15 residues. The trim removed 3 bases at V and 5 bases at J, leaving 6 bases unmatched. The CDR3 coding sequence is TGTGCCAGCAGCTTGAGGACAGGGTCGGATCAGCCCCAGCATTTT. Translating it yields CASSLRTGSDQPQHF.

For this clone: In the same sample, other DNA sequences code for this CDR3. This chain connects TRBV4-3 to TRBJ2-1, with 9 bases identical to TRBD2. V trimming: 1 base; J trimming: 4 bases; junction bases outside the gene matches: 2. Germline CDR1 is LGHNA and CDR2 is YSLEER. The CDR3 is made up of 15 amino acids. The CDR3 sequence: CASSQGTSVYNEQFF. For the CDR3, the DNA is TGCGCCAGCAGCCAAGGGACTAGCGTATACAATGAGCAGTTCTTC.

The gene calls are TRBV10-3 and TRBJ2-5, with 9 nucleotides matching TRBD2. The germline V gene encodes CDR1 ENHRY and CDR2 SYGVKD. The CDR3 has 16 amino acids. V lost 6 bases to trimming and J lost 3 bases; unmatched junction nucleotides: 11. DNA of the CDR3: TGTGCCATCAGCGAATATCCTAGCGGGATAAAAGAGACCCAGTACTTC. Amino acids: CAISEYPSGIKETQYF.

The CDR3 reads CASSYRGYNTEAFF. CDR3 in DNA: TGTGCCAGCAGTTACAGGGGATATAACACTGAAGCTTTCTTT. The rearrangement links TRBV27 to TRBJ1-1, with TRBD1 identical over 7 bases. Unmatched junction bases numbered 4, after V lost 4 bases and J lost 2 bases. The CDR3 has 14 residues. CDR1 and CDR2 from the germline V gene are MNHEY and SMNVEV (reference sequence).

The chain couples TRBV7-8 to TRBJ2-2; TRBD2 agrees at 7 bases. In germline, CDR1 is SGHVS, CDR2 FQNEAQ. Trimming removed 1 base from V and 2 bases from J; junction bases left unmatched: 7. The CDR3 runs 17 residues. CDR3 bases: TGTGCCAGCAGCTTAGGGAGGCCTAGCGGCAACACCGGGGAGCTGTTTTTT. Translating it yields CASSLGRPSGNTGELFF.

The chain employs TRBV6-5 and TRBJ2-7; 8 bases fit TRBD1. The CDR3 contains 14 residues. Germline loops: CDR1 MNHEY, CDR2 SVGAGI. The J segment lost 3 bases and the V segment lost 4 bases, leaving 5 bases of the junction unmatched. The CDR3 sequence: CASSLDDRGYEQYF. The CDR3 bases are TGTGCCAGCAGTTTAGATGACAGGGGCTACGAGCAGTACTTC.

This chain joins TRBV28 and TRBJ1-5, with no clear D. Between the trimmed V and J ends, which lost 5 bases and 0 bases, there was a span of 23 bases. The CDR3 totals 19 residues. Germline V gene lookup returns CDR1 MDHEN and CDR2 SYDVKM. The chain's CDR3 is CASSPPGNVGYGSNQPQHF. The CDR3 DNA reads as TGTGCCAGCAGTCCCCCGGGTAACGTTGGGTACGGTAGCAATCAGCCCCAGCATTTT.

The chain has TRBV5-1 and TRBJ2-7; possible D gene TRBD1, 5 bases. V lost 4 bases and J 7 bases, leaving 18 bases between the germline ends. Germline loops: CDR1 SGHRS, CDR2 YFSETQ. CDR3 length equals 14 residues. The CDR3 sequence is CASSLELGQGEQYF. For the CDR3, the DNA is TGCGCCAGCAGCCTGGAACTCGGTCAGGGTGAGCAGTACTTC.

The rearrangement links TRBV7-2 to TRBJ1-6, with TRBD1 matching 7 bases. The CDR3 contains 15 residues. Germline CDR1 and CDR2: SGHTA and FQGNSA. Trimming took 2 bases from V and 7 from J; bases not matched to a gene: 5. DNA of the CDR3: TGTGCCAGCAGCTTATTGGACAGGATGAATTCACCCCTCCACTTT. Translated, it gives CASSLLDRMNSPLHF.

This rearrangement joins TRBV18 to TRBJ2-1, with 7 bases fitting TRBD1. Germline CDR1 is KGHSH and CDR2 is LQKENI. Unmatched junction bases numbered 7, after V lost 3 bases and J lost 8 bases. The CDR3 is 14 residues long. This CDR3 is CASSPGQGVHEQFF. The DNA of the CDR3 is TGTGCCAGCTCACCTGGGCAGGGGGTCCATGAGCAGTTCTTC.

This chain uses TRBV19 with TRBJ1-2; 7 nucleotides align to TRBD1. The CDR3 contains 14 residues. In germline, CDR1 is LNHDA, CDR2 SQIVND (reference sequence). Unmatched junction bases numbered 8, after V lost 6 bases and J lost 4 bases. In DNA form, the CDR3 reads TGTGCCAGTAGGCTCGACAGGGCCGGCTATGGCTACACCTTC. Its translation: CASRLDRAGYGYTF.

The genes are TRBV27 and TRBJ1-4; 10 nucleotides agree with TRBD1. Germline V gives CDR1 MNHEY, CDR2 SMNVEV (reference sequence). The CDR3 covers 15 residues. Trimming removed 5 bases from V and 4 bases from J; junction bases left unmatched: 4. The CDR3 region has the DNA TGTGCCAGCAGTACGGGACAGGGGTTTAATGAAAAACTGTTTTTT. It codes for CASSTGQGFNEKLFF. The variable domain in full, with the rest retrieved from reference TRBV27 and TRBJ1-4, is EAQVTQNPRYLITVTGKKLTVTCSQNMNHEYMSWYRQDPGLGLRQIYYSMNVEVTDKGDVPEGYKVSRKEKRNFPLILESPSPNQTSLYFCASSTGQGFNEKLFFGSGTQLSVL.

The chain combines TRBV4-2 with TRBJ2-1; D may be TRBD2 (6 bases). Germline CDR1 and CDR2: LGHNA and YNFKEQ. V was cut by 4 bases and J by 1 base, with 14 bases left in between. The CDR3 is made up of 16 amino acids. The CDR3, as DNA: TGTGCCAGCAGCCCCTGGCGGGGTAAGTCCTACAATGAGCAGTTCTTC. Its protein product is CASSPWRGKSYNEQFF.

As DNA, the CDR3 is TGTGCCAGTAGCGGGAGGGCGAACACCGGGGAGCTGTTTTTT. It is translated as CASSGRANTGELFF. The chain carries TRBV19 and TRBJ2-2; 8 bases align to TRBD2. This CDR3 is built from 14 residues. V shed 6 bases and J 0 bases; nucleotides not matched to a gene: 0. CDR1 is LNHDA and CDR2 is SQIVND in the germline V gene (reference sequence). Full variable domain (remainder filled in from reference TRBV19 and TRBJ2-2): DGGITQSPKYLFRKEGQNVTLSCEQNLNHDAMYWYRQDPGQGLRLIYYSQIVNDFQKGDIAEGYSVSREKKESFPLTVTSAQKNPTAFYLCASSGRANTGELFFGEGSRLTVL.

This clone was observed a handful of times. This chain links TRBV19 with TRBJ2-1; D is undetermined. The V gene lost 3 bases and the J gene lost 4 bases, with 7 bases spanning the gap. The CDR3 totals 13 residues. Germline loops: CDR1 LNHDA, CDR2 SQIVND (reference sequence). The CDR3 DNA reads as TGTGCCAGTAGTATTCCCCCGTACAATGAGCAGTTCTTC. Translating it yields CASSIPPYNEQFF.

The chain carries TRBV7-2 and TRBJ2-1; TRBD2 is a possible D gene (7 bases). V dropped 0 bases and J dropped 9 bases, with 18 bases sitting between them. The CDR3 loop spans 16 amino acids. Germline loops: CDR1 SGHTA, CDR2 FQGNSA. Here the CDR3 reads CASSLAVLAARGEQFF. CDR3 DNA sequence: TGTGCCAGCAGCTTAGCCGTCCTAGCGGCCAGGGGTGAGCAGTTCTTC.

V gene TRBV18 combines with J gene TRBJ1-5; D may be TRBD1 (6 bases). V was trimmed by 2 bases and J by 7 bases, leaving 12 bases between them. The germline V gene encodes CDR1 KGHSH and CDR2 LQKENI. The CDR3 length is 14 residues. This chain's CDR3 is CASSPLRTDQPQHF. The CDR3 DNA reads TGTGCCAGCTCACCATTACGGACAGACCAGCCCCAGCATTTT.

The V and J genes are TRBV28 and TRBJ1-1; D is perhaps TRBD1 (5 bases). V was clipped by 6 bases and J by 4 bases, with 12 bases between them. The CDR3 length is 13 residues. Germline CDR1 is MDHEN and CDR2 is SYDVKM. The CDR3 sequence: CASSFREGTEAFF. CDR3 sequence (DNA): TGTGCCAGCAGCTTCAGGGAGGGCACTGAAGCTTTCTTT.

The rearrangement links TRBV27 to TRBJ1-5; TRBD1 agrees at 8 bases. The CDR3 is 16 residues long. V shed 10 bases, J shed 0 bases, and the junction held 11 bases outside the gene matches. The germline gives CDR1 MNHEY, CDR2 SMNVEV (reference sequence). CDR3 in amino acids: CATRPGTGHSNQPQHF. The CDR3, as DNA: TGTGCCACCCGTCCCGGGACAGGTCATAGCAATCAGCCCCAGCATTTT.

The chain links TRBV7-9 to TRBJ2-2, with D possibly TRBD1 on 6 matching bases. The ends were cut back, 1 base at V and 2 bases at J, with 11 bases in the middle. Germline V gives CDR1 SEHNR, CDR2 FQNEAQ (reference sequence). The CDR3 length is 16 residues. DNA of the CDR3: TGTGCCAGCAGCTTAGTTGGGACAAGAAACACCGGGGAGCTGTTTTTT. As protein: CASSLVGTRNTGELFF. Using reference TRBV7-9 and TRBJ2-2 for the parts outside the CDR3, the full variable domain is DTGVSQNPRHKITKRGQNVTFRCDPISEHNRLYWYRQTLGQGPEFLTYFQNEAQLEKSRLLSDRFSAERPKGSFSTLEIQRTEQGDSAMYLCASSLVGTRNTGELFFGEGSRLTVL.

The rearrangement uses TRBV5-5 and TRBJ1-6; possible D gene TRBD1, 6 bases. V shed 4 bases and J shed 0 bases, with 11 bases lying between them. The CDR3 sequence is 16 residues long. Looked up from germline, CDR1 is SGHKS and CDR2 is YYEKEE (reference sequence). DNA for the CDR3: TGTGCCAGCAGCGAGAGGGGGAGCTCCTATAATTCACCCCTCCACTTT. Its protein is CASSERGSSYNSPLHF.